The source of this TCR beta chain is a study of cytomegalovirus exposure and HLA in healthy donors. Germline V gives CDR1 GTSNPN, CDR2 SVGIG (reference sequence). There are 14 residues in the CDR3. 13 Jbeta primers and 60 Vbeta primers were used for the PCR. Assay used: immunoSEQ multiplex PCR; TCRdb lists only in-frame clones, some missing. Among about 95,000 clones, roughly three quarters were seen once, and the ten largest hold about 5%. This clone is a singleton in its sample. This receptor was identified in a woman between 40 and 55 years old in good health and CMV-seronegative. The specimen sequenced was PBMCs. The J gene is TRBJ2-5, the V gene TRBV30; 7 bases fit TRBD2. The assigned J gene may be wrong: the sequence end matches TRBJ2-7 better. The CDR3 loop reads CACLTGRVAYEQYF. DNA of the CDR3: TGTGCCTGCCTAACGGGGAGGGTCGCCTACGAGCAGTACTTC.